Listed below are T cell receptor beta chains from one sample, sequenced in a study of T cells in Graves' hyperthyroidism and ophthalmopathy. Via MiXCR, TCRdb re-called the multiplex PCR reads, giving one row per CDR3 protein. The table has 500,000 to 750,000 distinct CDR3 sequences, around a sixth seen once. Sequencing was done on a sample of blood. These TCRs come from a woman aged 25 to 39 with Graves' hyperthyroidism. CDR3s include the opening cysteine and the closing phenylalanine or tryptophan. Each record gives: D gene, J gene, clone size, V gene, CDR3 DNA, CDR3 protein. D genes are given only for firm matches. Clone sizes are given selectively: once, few, many, or a class where the clone is expanded.

TRBD2	TRBJ2-7	many	TRBV5-1	TGCGCCAGCAGCTCCGATCCCACGGGACTAGCGGGTTCCCGGGGGCAGTACTTC	CASSSDPTGLAGSRGQYF
NA	TRBJ1-3	many	TRBV12-3/TRBV12-4	TGTGCCAGCAGTTTCGGGGTCGGAAACACCATATATTTT	CASSFGVGNTIYF
TRBD2	TRBJ2-2	many	TRBV5-1	TGCGCCAGCAGCCCACGATTAGCGGGACTCACCGGGGAGCTGTTTTTT	CASSPRLAGLTGELFF
NA	TRBJ2-7	many	TRBV5-1	TGCGCCAGCAGCTTAACAGGGGCGGGGATGCACGAGCAGTACTTC	CASSLTGAGMHEQYF
TRBD2	TRBJ2-1	many	TRBV3-1	TGTGCCAGCAGCCAAGATCCCGGGAGGGCGGGCAATGAGCAGTTCTTC	CASSQDPGRAGNEQFF
TRBD2	TRBJ2-7	NA	TRBV9	TGTGCCAGCAGCGCGGGGGGAGGGGTCCTAAACTACGAGCAGTACTTC	CASSAGGGVLNYEQYF
TRBD2	TRBJ2-5	many	TRBV27	TGTGCCAGCAGTCTTACGGGCGGGGGATCCCAAGAGACCCAGTACTTC	CASSLTGGGSQETQYF
NA	TRBJ1-5	NA	TRBV12-5	TGTGCTAGTGCTTTTTCAGGGCGCAATCAGCCCCAGCATTTT	CASAFSGRNQPQHF
TRBD1	TRBJ2-1	many	TRBV7-2	TGTGCCAGCAGCCAACGGACAGGTTTATACAATGAGCAGTTCTTC	CASSQRTGLYNEQFF
TRBD1	TRBJ2-1	many	TRBV6-1	TGTGCCAGCAGGCCTACAGGGGTGGGCTCCTACAATGAGCAGTTCTTC	CASRPTGVGSYNEQFF
NA	TRBJ2-5	many	TRBV28	TGTGCCAGCAGTTTGACCAGACGAGGGGTGAAGACCCAGTACTTC	CASSLTRRGVKTQYF
TRBD2	TRBJ2-7	few	TRBV6-5	TGTGCCAGCACCCCGGCGGGACTAGGTTACGAGCAGTACTTC	CASTPAGLGYEQYF
NA	TRBJ2-3	many	TRBV12-3/TRBV12-4	TGTGCCAGCAGTTTAAGGGCAGGGGGGATCACGAATACGCAGTATTTT	CASSLRAGGITNTQYF
NA	TRBJ1-2	many	TRBV6-1	TGTGCCAGCAGTGACCCGGGGGCGGACTATGGCTACACCTTC	CASSDPGADYGYTF
NA	TRBJ1-5	many	TRBV20-1	TGCAGTGCAATAGAGGGTGGGAATCAGCCCCAGCATTTT	CSAIEGGNQPQHF
NA	TRBJ1-2	NA	TRBV7-3	TGTGCCAGCAGCTCTAACGGTGGTACTGGCTACACCTTC	CASSSNGGTGYTF
TRBD1	TRBJ2-7	many	TRBV27	TGTGCCAGCACTCCGGGACAGGGCTCCTACGAGCAGTACTTC	CASTPGQGSYEQYF
NA	TRBJ2-5	NA	TRBV5-1	TGCGCCAGCACCCGGTCAGGTGGTCAAGAGACCCAGTACTTC	CASTRSGGQETQYF
NA	TRBJ1-1	NA	TRBV5-1	TGCGCCAGCAGCTTCGTGGGAGTCACTGAAGCTTTCTTT	CASSFVGVTEAFF
NA	TRBJ1-1	many	TRBV2	TGTGCCAGCAGGGGAATGAACACTGAAGCTTTCTTT	CASRGMNTEAFF
TRBD2	TRBJ2-1	NA	TRBV12-3/TRBV12-4	TGTGCCAGCAGTGCGCAACTAGCGGGGTCCTACAATGAGCAGTTCTTC	CASSAQLAGSYNEQFF
TRBD1	TRBJ2-5	many	TRBV20-1	TGCAGTGCAACGACAGGGGTCCAGAAGACCCAGTACTTC	CSATTGVQKTQYF
TRBD1	TRBJ2-7	many	TRBV27	TGTGCCAGCAGTTTGGATCCGACAGGGGACGAGCAGTACTTC	CASSLDPTGDEQYF
TRBD1	TRBJ1-1	many	TRBV5-1	TGCGCCAGCAGCATGCTCGACAGGGCGGTAACTGAAGCTTTCTTT	CASSMLDRAVTEAFF
TRBD1	TRBJ1-1	NA	TRBV4-3	TGCGCCAGCAGCCAAGGGAGGACAGGTGGGGCTCCTAGAACTGAAGCTTTCTTT	CASSQGRTGGAPRTEAFF
NA	TRBJ2-7	few	TRBV5-6	TGTGCCAGCAACTACAGAGTTATTGCCTACGAGCAGTACTTC	CASNYRVIAYEQYF
TRBD2	TRBJ2-1	few	TRBV9	TGTGCCAGCAGCTTAAGACTAGCGGGAGGACGGGGTGAGCAGTTCTTC	CASSLRLAGGRGEQFF
TRBD2	TRBJ2-7	NA	TRBV12-3/TRBV12-4	TGTGCCAGCAGTTCAAGGACTAGCGGGAGAGGGTACGACGAGCAGTACTTC	CASSSRTSGRGYDEQYF
NA	TRBJ1-1	few	TRBV25-1	TGTGCCAGCAGTGCCACCTCCCATGGGTTTCGGCCCTGGATCGACACTGAAGCTTTCTTT	CASSATSHGFRPWIDTEAFF
NA	TRBJ1-5	NA	TRBV6-2/TRBV6-3	TGTGCCAGCAGTTACGAGCCCCTCCAGCCCCAGCATTTT	CASSYEPLQPQHF
TRBD1	TRBJ2-5	many	TRBV7-3	TGTGCCAGCAGCTCGGGACAGGGCTCGCCCCAGTACTTC	CASSSGQGSPQYF
NA	TRBJ1-2	NA	TRBV5-1	TGCGCCAGCAGCTTCAGGGGTGACTATGGCTACACCTTC	CASSFRGDYGYTF
NA	TRBJ1-1	many	TRBV7-3	TGTGCCAGCAGCCCCCTGCCAGACACTGAAGCTTTCTTT	CASSPLPDTEAFF
TRBD2	TRBJ2-1	many	TRBV7-2	TGTGCCATAACCCCGCAGCGGGGCTACAATGAGCAGTTCTTC	CAITPQRGYNEQFF
NA	TRBJ2-7	few	TRBV12-3/TRBV12-4	TGTGCCTCCGTAGGCAGGGACTACGAGCAGTACTTC	CASVGRDYEQYF
NA	TRBJ1-5	many	TRBV12-3/TRBV12-4	TGTGCCAGCAGTTTCGGATCGGGGGTCGGCAATCAGCCCCAGCATTTT	CASSFGSGVGNQPQHF
NA	TRBJ2-5	NA	TRBV7-9	TGTGCCAGCAGCTTTACAGGGTGGCAAGAGACCCAGTACTTC	CASSFTGWQETQYF
NA	TRBJ1-1	many	TRBV6-5	TGTGCCAGCAGTTACTCGAGTCGGGGGGGGTTGAACACTGAAGCTTTCTTT	CASSYSSRGGLNTEAFF
TRBD1	TRBJ2-7	many	TRBV6-5	TGTGCCAGCAGTTACGGACAGGGGGTATCCTACGAGCAGTACTTC	CASSYGQGVSYEQYF
NA	TRBJ2-2	many	TRBV28	TGTGCCAGCAGTTCGACGAGGACCGGGACCGGGGAGCTGTTTTTT	CASSSTRTGTGELFF
TRBD1	TRBJ2-5	many	TRBV12-3/TRBV12-4	TGTGCCAGCAGTCCGGGACAGGAGATAAGGTACCAAGAGACCCAGTACTTC	CASSPGQEIRYQETQYF
NA	TRBJ1-3	few	TRBV6-6	TGTGCCAGCAGTTACTCGAGCCGGACGGACGCTGGAAACACCATATATTTT	CASSYSSRTDAGNTIYF
TRBD1	TRBJ2-5	many	TRBV20-1	TGCAGTGCTAAGACAGGGATGGGCGAGACCCAGTACTTC	CSAKTGMGETQYF
NA	TRBJ1-1	NA	TRBV29-1	TGCAGCGTTGAGGGGACGAACACTGAAGCTTTCTTT	CSVEGTNTEAFF
NA	TRBJ1-1	NA	TRBV19	TGTGCCAGTAGTATTGATCGGGCAGGGGCTCTGAACACTGAAGCTTTCTTT	CASSIDRAGALNTEAFF
NA	TRBJ1-6	NA	TRBV4-3	TGCGCCAGCAGCCAAGTGGGAGGCGGGAGTTCACCCCTCCACTTT	CASSQVGGGSSPLHF
TRBD2	TRBJ2-5	NA	TRBV11-2	TGTGCCAGCAGCCCCGGGACTAGCACTGAGACCCAGTACTTC	CASSPGTSTETQYF
NA	TRBJ2-1	many	TRBV5-1	TGCGCCAGCAGGTCCCCCGGGAGCTCCTACAATGAGCAGTTCTTC	CASRSPGSSYNEQFF
NA	TRBJ1-1	many	TRBV4-2	TGTGCCAGCAGCCAAGACGCGGATGGTCGGGAGAACACTGAAGCTTTCTTT	CASSQDADGRENTEAFF